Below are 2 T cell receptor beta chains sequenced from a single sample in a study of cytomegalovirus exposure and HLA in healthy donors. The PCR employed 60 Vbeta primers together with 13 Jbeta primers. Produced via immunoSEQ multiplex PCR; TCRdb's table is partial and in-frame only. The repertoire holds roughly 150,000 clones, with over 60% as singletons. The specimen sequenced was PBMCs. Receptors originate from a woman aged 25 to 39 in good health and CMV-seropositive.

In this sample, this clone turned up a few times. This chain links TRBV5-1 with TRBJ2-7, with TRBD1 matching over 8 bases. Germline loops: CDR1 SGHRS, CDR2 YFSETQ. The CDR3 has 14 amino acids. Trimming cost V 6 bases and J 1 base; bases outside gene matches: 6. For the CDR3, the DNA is TGCGCCAGCACGTTTACAGGGGGGTCCTACGAGCAGTACTTC. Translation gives CASTFTGGSYEQYF.

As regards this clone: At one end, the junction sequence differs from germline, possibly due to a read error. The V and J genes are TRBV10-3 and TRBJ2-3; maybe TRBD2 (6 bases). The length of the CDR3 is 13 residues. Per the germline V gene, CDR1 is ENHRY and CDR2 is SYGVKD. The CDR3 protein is CAIREWGADTQYF. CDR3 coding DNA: TGTGCCATCAGAGAGTGGGGGGCAGATACGCAGTATTTT.